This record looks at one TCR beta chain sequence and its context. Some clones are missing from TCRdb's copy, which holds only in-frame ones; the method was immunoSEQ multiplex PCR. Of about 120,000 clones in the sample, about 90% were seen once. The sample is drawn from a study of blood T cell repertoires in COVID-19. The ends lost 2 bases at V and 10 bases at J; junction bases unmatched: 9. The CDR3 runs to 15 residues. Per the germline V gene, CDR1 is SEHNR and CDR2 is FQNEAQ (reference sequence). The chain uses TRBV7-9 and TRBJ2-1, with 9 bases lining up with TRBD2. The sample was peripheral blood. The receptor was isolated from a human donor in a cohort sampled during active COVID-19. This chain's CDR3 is CASSLSAGGKEEQFF. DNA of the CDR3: TGTGCCAGCAGCTTAAGCGCGGGGGGGAAAGAAGAGCAGTTCTTC.